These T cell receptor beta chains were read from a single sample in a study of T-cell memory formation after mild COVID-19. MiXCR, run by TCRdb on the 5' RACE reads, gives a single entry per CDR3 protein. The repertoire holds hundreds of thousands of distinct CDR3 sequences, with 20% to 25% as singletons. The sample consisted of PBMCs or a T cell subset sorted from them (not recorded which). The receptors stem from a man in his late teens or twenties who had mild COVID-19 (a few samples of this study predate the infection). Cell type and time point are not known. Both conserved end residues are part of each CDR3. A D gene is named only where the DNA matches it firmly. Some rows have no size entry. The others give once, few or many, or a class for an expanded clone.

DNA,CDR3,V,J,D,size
TGTGCCAGCAGCTCGGCGTGGGAGGGGATTGAAAAACTGTTTTTT,CASSSAWEGIEKLFF,TRBV11-2,TRBJ1-4,.,once
TGTGCCTGGAGTAACAGGGGTAACTATGGCTACACCTTC,CAWSNRGNYGYTF,TRBV30,TRBJ1-2,TRBD1,.
TGCGCCAGCAGCCCGCGGGCACAGGGGGGAACCGGGGAGCTGTTTTTT,CASSPRAQGGTGELFF,TRBV4-1,TRBJ2-2,TRBD1,few
TGTGCCAGCAGTACAGGATACGGTCAGCCCCAGCATTTT,CASSTGYGQPQHF,TRBV6-1,TRBJ1-5,.,few
TGCAGTGCCGATAGAATAACTAGCGCGGCGAACATTCAGTACTTC,CSADRITSAANIQYF,TRBV20-1,TRBJ2-4,TRBD2,.
TGTGCCAGCAGTCTTACCCCGGGGTTGTCTGGGGATGGCTACACCTTC,CASSLTPGLSGDGYTF,TRBV12-3/TRBV12-4,TRBJ1-2,.,few
TGTGCCAGCAGCTTAGCGCTGCTCTCCGGCGACACTGAAGCTTTCTTT,CASSLALLSGDTEAFF,TRBV7-2,TRBJ1-1,.,.
TGTGCCAGTAGGATGGCAGGGGCCACTGAAGCTTTCTTT,CASRMAGATEAFF,TRBV19,TRBJ1-1,.,few
TGTGCCAGCAGCTTGGAATCTTGGCCGTCCTACGAGCAGTACTTC,CASSLESWPSYEQYF,TRBV7-2,TRBJ2-7,.,few
TGTGCCAGCAGCCGGCTCGGGGGGACTGGTGCTGATCAGCCCCAGCATTTT,CASSRLGGTGADQPQHF,TRBV5-6,TRBJ1-5,.,.
TGTGCCAGCAGCTTAGCGACAGGGCGCGTCGATCAGCCCCAGCATTTT,CASSLATGRVDQPQHF,TRBV7-9,TRBJ1-5,TRBD1,few
TGTGCCAGCAGTTTCGACAGGGCCAGGACCCAGCATTTT,CASSFDRARTQHF,TRBV6-2/TRBV6-3,TRBJ1-5,TRBD1,.
TGTGCCAGCAGTCCGTGGACAGTCCCTAGCAATCAGCCCCAGCATTTT,CASSPWTVPSNQPQHF,TRBV12-3/TRBV12-4,TRBJ1-5,.,few
TGCGCCAGCAGCTTGGCCGATGGCACAGATACGCAGTATTTT,CASSLADGTDTQYF,TRBV5-1,TRBJ2-3,.,few
TGTGCCAGCAGTTTCGGGGACAGGGGGCTTTTCGGTACGCAGTATTTT,CASSFGDRGLFGTQYF,TRBV28,TRBJ2-3,TRBD1,.
TGCGCCAGCAGCCAAGATGGGACAGGGACCTATGGCTACACCTTC,CASSQDGTGTYGYTF,TRBV4-1,TRBJ1-2,TRBD1,few
TGTGCCAGCAGTTACTCGATATCTCCCGAAGAGACCCAGTACTTC,CASSYSISPEETQYF,TRBV6-2/TRBV6-3,TRBJ2-5,.,.
TGCGCCAGCAGCACCGGGCATAATTCACCCCTCCACTTT,CASSTGHNSPLHF,TRBV4-3,TRBJ1-6,.,few
TGTGCCAGCAGCTTAGTGGGCAGTTCAGATACGCAGTATTTT,CASSLVGSSDTQYF,TRBV7-2,TRBJ2-3,.,.
TGTGCCAGCAGCTTAGTGGCAGGGGGTAATTCACCCCTCCACTTT,CASSLVAGGNSPLHF,TRBV7-2,TRBJ1-6,TRBD1,many
TGTGCCACCAGTGATCCCATAGGCGGTCTGGGCACCGGGGAGCTGTTTTTT,CATSDPIGGLGTGELFF,TRBV24-1,TRBJ2-2,.,.
TGTGCCAGCAGCCAAAGGCGGGGCCGTAATTACAATGAGCAGTTCTTC,CASSQRRGRNYNEQFF,TRBV4-2,TRBJ2-1,.,many
TGTGCCAGCACTAGCGGGGGACCCCAAGAGACCCAGTACTTC,CASTSGGPQETQYF,TRBV28,TRBJ2-5,TRBD2,.
TGTGCCAGCAGTCATGCTCCCAATGGGGCCTACGAGCAGTACTTC,CASSHAPNGAYEQYF,TRBV5-5,TRBJ2-7,.,few
TGTGCCAGCAGCGCGGCGGGGGCAGATACGCAGTATTTT,CASSAAGADTQYF,TRBV11-2,TRBJ2-3,TRBD2,.
TGTGCCAGCAGGTTGGACGTCAGGGGATCCACTGAAGCTTTCTTT,CASRLDVRGSTEAFF,TRBV5-4,TRBJ1-1,.,few
TGTGCCAGCCTTTTGGGGGCGAACACCGGGGAGCTGTTTTTT,CASLLGANTGELFF,TRBV12-3/TRBV12-4,TRBJ2-2,.,.
TGCGCCAGCAGCTCCCTCCCGCGGAACACCGGGGAGCTGTTTTTT,CASSSLPRNTGELFF,TRBV5-1,TRBJ2-2,.,.
TGCGCCAGCAGCACCGGACAGCTTAGCTCCTACGAGCAGTACTTC,CASSTGQLSSYEQYF,TRBV4-1,TRBJ2-7,.,.
TGTGCCAGCGGGAGCGGGGCACAAGAGACCCAGTACTTC,CASGSGAQETQYF,TRBV7-3,TRBJ2-5,TRBD2,.
TGTGCCAGCAGTTACTCGTTACAGATTGAAGCTTTCTTT,CASSYSLQIEAFF,TRBV6-5,TRBJ1-1,.,few
TGCAGCGTTGACGGGGTCGAAGCCCATATGAACACTGAAGCTTTCTTT,CSVDGVEAHMNTEAFF,TRBV29-1,TRBJ1-1,.,few
TGCAGCGCCGGGGGGGGACAACGAGATACGCAGTATTTT,CSAGGGQRDTQYF,TRBV29-1,TRBJ2-3,TRBD2,.